These 20 T cell receptor beta chains originate from one sample sequenced in a study of T cell changes during pregnancy in multiple sclerosis. Clones were read by immunoSEQ multiplex PCR, and TCRdb kept only the in-frame ones, dropping some. The data contain about 40,000 clones, around 94% of them singletons. The material sequenced was peripheral blood, taken before pregnancy. These receptors were obtained from a female donor with multiple sclerosis, enrolled in a pregnancy study.

This chain uses TRBV6-6 with TRBJ2-3; D perhaps matches TRBD1 (6 bases). The CDR3 totals 13 residues. Germline-derived CDR1 and CDR2 are MNHNY and SVGAGI (reference sequence). V was trimmed by 0 bases and J by 6 bases, leaving 7 bases between them. The chain's CDR3 is CASSYSRGDTQYF. For the CDR3, the DNA is TGTGCCAGCAGTTACTCGAGGGGGGATACGCAGTATTTT.

J is TRBJ2-1 and V is TRBV7-2, with 7 bases fitting TRBD1. This CDR3 has 16 amino acids. CDR1 and CDR2 (germline): SGHTA, FQGNSA. With 5 bases clipped from V and 6 bases from J, the junction kept 13 bases outside the gene matches. The CDR3 nucleotides read TGTGCCAGCAGCATAGACAGGGTCTCTACTTTCAATGAGCAGTTCTTC. It encodes CASSIDRVSTFNEQFF.

This clone is a singleton in its sample. The chain recombines TRBV5-6 with TRBJ1-3; TRBD1 agrees at 9 bases. CDR3 length equals 16 residues. Germline lookup yields CDR1 SGHDT and CDR2 YYEEEE. Unmatched junction bases numbered 7, after V lost 3 bases and J lost 3 bases. In nucleotides, the CDR3 is TGTGCCAGCAGCTACGACAGGGGGGTTGTTGGAAACACCATATATTTT. This sequence encodes CASSYDRGVVGNTIYF.

This clone showed up just once. The V call is TRBV5-6, the J call TRBJ2-5; 12 nucleotides align to TRBD1. Germline CDR1 reads SGHDT; CDR2 reads YYEEEE. The CDR3 has 17 amino acids. The V and J ends lost 0 bases and 5 bases, in that order; junction bases with no gene match: 8. The CDR3 loop reads CASSLVRGQGAQETQYF. CDR3 nucleotide sequence: TGTGCCAGCAGCTTGGTACGGGGACAGGGGGCTCAGGAGACCCAGTACTTC.

This sequence joins TRBV18 and TRBJ2-5; tentative D call: TRBD1 (6 bases). Germline assignment: CDR1 KGHSH and CDR2 LQKENI. V was clipped by 3 bases and J by 5 bases, with 16 bases between them. The CDR3 is 15 amino acids. The CDR3 bases are TGTGCCAGCTCACCGGAACAGGGCGCTCGGGAGACCCAGTACTTC. Protein product: CASSPEQGARETQYF.

The chain combines TRBV12-5 with TRBJ2-1; D is unresolved. This CDR3 has 15 amino acids. Deletions cut 7 bases from V and 0 bases from J, with 13 bases between. Germline CDR1 is LGHNT and CDR2 is FRNRAP. The chain's CDR3 is CASAPRSVSYNEQFF. The CDR3 DNA reads TGTGCTAGTGCCCCTCGGTCGGTCTCCTACAATGAGCAGTTCTTC.

This chain joins TRBV2 and TRBJ2-1; tentative D call: TRBD2 (6 bases). The V end lost 5 bases, the J end lost 9 bases, and 14 bases lay between the germline ends. This CDR3 contains 13 residues. Germline CDR1 reads SNHLY; CDR2 reads FYNNEI. The CDR3: CASSRPGLGEQFF. The CDR3 DNA is TGTGCCAGCAGTCGTCCGGGACTGGGTGAGCAGTTCTTC.

V usage is TRBV30 and J usage is TRBJ1-4, with D possibly TRBD1 on 5 matching bases. CDR3 size: 14 residues. The germline gives CDR1 GTSNPN, CDR2 SVGIG (reference sequence). V was cut by 8 bases and J by 3 bases, with 16 bases left in between. CDR3 region: CAVRGGRPNEKLFF. In nucleotides, the CDR3 is TGTGCCGTAAGGGGTGGGAGGCCTAATGAAAAACTGTTTTTT.

V and J are TRBV27 and TRBJ2-1, with D possibly TRBD2 on 6 matching bases. The ends were cut back, 5 bases at V and 9 bases at J, with 23 bases in the middle. The CDR3 sequence is 16 residues long. The V gene's germline CDR1 is MNHEY and CDR2 SMNVEV (reference sequence). CDR3: CASSPHREIEGTEQFF. The CDR3 nucleotides read TGTGCCAGCAGTCCCCATCGGGAGATAGAGGGGACTGAGCAGTTCTTC.

CDR3: CASRTGTWDEQFF. The CDR3 DNA sequence: TGTGCCAGCAGAACAGGGACATGGGATGAGCAGTTCTTC. The chain recombines TRBV6-5 with TRBJ2-1; perhaps TRBD1 as D (6 bases). V was shortened by 6 bases and J by 8 bases, with 14 bases between the two germline ends. The CDR3 is 13 amino acids. CDR1 and CDR2 (germline): MNHEY, SVGAGI.

This chain connects TRBV10-3 to TRBJ2-3; 12 bases are a match to TRBD2. CDR3 size: 16 residues. From germline, CDR1 is ENHRY and CDR2 SYGVKD. V was pared by 6 bases and J by 6 bases, with 10 bases of the junction left unmatched. The CDR3 here is CAIRTSGRHRVDTQYF. The CDR3 region has the DNA TGTGCCATCAGAACTAGCGGGAGGCACCGGGTGGATACGCAGTATTTT.

V usage is TRBV29-1 and J usage is TRBJ1-1; D is ambiguous. The germline V and J ends were trimmed by 4 bases and 4 bases, with 16 bases remaining between them. The CDR3 consists of 14 residues. Germline V gene sequence: CDR1 SQVTM, CDR2 ANQGSEA. The DNA of the CDR3 is TGCAGCGTTGTCACTAGGGTGGGGTTCACTGAAGCTTTCTTT. This sequence encodes CSVVTRVGFTEAFF.

J is TRBJ1-1 and V is TRBV6-1; D unclear. Per germline, CDR1 MNHNS and CDR2 SASEGT. CDR3 length: 14 residues. Trimming left V 6 bases short and J 13 bases short, with 24 bases between. The CDR3 spells CASSPRDLSPRVFF. The CDR3 DNA reads as TGTGCCAGCAGCCCCCGGGATCTATCCCCGCGAGTTTTCTTT.

The chain is built from TRBV19 and TRBJ2-1; tentatively, D is TRBD2 (6 bases). The CDR3 length is 15 residues. Germline V gene data show CDR1 as LNHDA and CDR2 as SQIVND (reference sequence). Deletions cut 4 bases from V and 0 bases from J, with 10 bases between. CDR3 loop: CASSRGDSSYNEQFF. The CDR3 DNA follows: TGTGCCAGTAGTAGGGGGGATAGCTCCTACAATGAGCAGTTCTTC.

The chain has TRBV28 and TRBJ1-1; D unclear. Trimming stripped 0 bases from V and 3 bases from J, with 11 bases between. CDR1 is MDHEN and CDR2 is SYDVKM in the germline V gene. The CDR3 totals 15 residues. The CDR3 nucleotides read TGTGCCAGCAGTTTATGGGAGGTGGGATACACTGAAGCTTTCTTT. Translated, it gives CASSLWEVGYTEAFF.

The chain couples TRBV7-9 to TRBJ2-7; 8 bases agree with TRBD2. The CDR3 length is 14 residues. Germline V gene lookup returns CDR1 SEHNR and CDR2 FQNEAQ (reference sequence). J lost 6 bases, V lost 1 base, and 5 bases had no gene match. This CDR3 is CASSLGATSGEQYF. In DNA, the CDR3 is TGTGCCAGCAGCTTAGGGGCAACTAGCGGCGAGCAGTACTTC.

The gene calls are TRBV10-3 and TRBJ2-3; 10 bases line up with TRBD1. V dropped 8 bases and J dropped 1; count of bases not matched to a gene: 6. Germline CDR1 ENHRY, CDR2 SYGVKD. This CDR3 has 15 residues. CDR3 sequence reads: CAIRAGTGGTDTQYF. The CDR3 coding sequence is TGTGCCATCCGGGCCGGGACAGGGGGCACAGATACGCAGTATTTT.

The chain has TRBV5-4 and TRBJ2-3; the D is unclear. The CDR3 runs 14 residues. Trimming pared 0 bases from V and 2 bases from J, leaving 7 bases between. Looked up from germline, CDR1 is SGHNT and CDR2 is YYREEE (reference sequence). CDR3 in amino acids: CASSLGGYTDTQYF. In nucleotides, the CDR3 is TGTGCCAGCAGCTTGGGCGGTTACACAGATACGCAGTATTTT. The entire variable domain, with the rest obtained from reference TRBV5-4 and TRBJ2-3, is as follows: ETGVTQSPTHLIKTRGQQVTLRCSSQSGHNTVSWYQQALGQGPQFIFQYYREEENGRGNFPPRFSGLQFPNYSSELNVNALELDDSALYLCASSLGGYTDTQYFGPGTRLTVL.

The V and J genes are TRBV6-1 and TRBJ2-1, with TRBD2 as a possible D gene (6 bases). CDR3 length: 14 residues. CDR1 is MNHNS, CDR2 SASEGT, per germline. V shed 8 bases and J shed 4 bases, with 15 bases lying between them. The CDR3 is CASAGRDGYNEQFF. Written as DNA, the CDR3 is TGTGCCAGCGCCGGGCGGGACGGTTACAATGAGCAGTTCTTC.

This clone was observed a single time. V is TRBV30 and J is TRBJ2-7; D perhaps matches TRBD2 (5 bases). Trimming removed 0 bases from V and 3 bases from J, with 9 bases in between. The CDR3 has 13 residues. Germline CDR1 reads GTSNPN; CDR2 reads SVGIG (reference sequence). CDR3 coding DNA: TGTGCCTGGAGTGTTAATGCGGGCTACGAGCAGTACTTC. Translated: CAWSVNAGYEQYF. Drawing the rest from reference TRBV30 and TRBJ2-7, the complete variable domain is SQTIHQWPATLVQPVGSPLSLECTVEGTSNPNLYWYRQAAGRGLQLLFYSVGIGQISSEVPQNLSASRPQDRQFILSSKKLLLSDSGFYLCAWSVNAGYEQYFGPGTRLTVT.